Presented here are 11 T cell receptor beta chains from one specimen sequenced in a study of cytomegalovirus exposure and HLA in healthy donors. In the PCR, 60 Vbeta and 13 Jbeta primers were used. The assay was immunoSEQ multiplex PCR, and TCRdb's table has in-frame clones only and misses some. Among some 240,000 clones, more than 75% were seen once, and the ten largest hold around 3.9%. Source material: PBMCs. The receptors derive from a male donor in good health and CMV-seronegative.

In this sample, this clone turned up a few times. The V gene is TRBV7-6, the J gene TRBJ2-2; 7 bases map to TRBD2. The J segment lost 3 bases and the V segment lost 5 bases, leaving 12 bases of the junction unmatched. The CDR3 totals 17 residues. Germline V lookup: CDR1 SGHVS, CDR2 FNYEAQ. In DNA form, the CDR3 reads TGTGCCAGCAGCCCGTCAGGGAGGGACTCTTACACCGGGGAGCTGTTTTTT. Encoded protein: CASSPSGRDSYTGELFF. Based on the CDR3 plus reference TRBV7-6 and TRBJ2-2, the full variable domain is GAGVSQSPRYKVTKRGQDVALRCDPISGHVSLYWYRQALGQGPEFLTYFNYEAQQDKSGLPNDRFSAERPEGSISTLTIQRTEQRDSAMYRCASSPSGRDSYTGELFFGEGSRLTVL.

The rearrangement links TRBV6-4 to TRBJ2-1; tentatively, D is TRBD2 (6 bases). Between the trimmed V and J ends, which lost 4 bases and 4 bases, there was a span of 14 bases. Germline CDR1 and CDR2: MRHNA and SNTAGT. This CDR3 has 15 amino acids. The CDR3 region is CASSVQAGQYNEQFF. DNA of the CDR3: TGTGCCAGCAGTGTTCAAGCGGGCCAATACAATGAGCAGTTCTTC.

This clone was counted a few times. The chain has TRBV6-1 and TRBJ2-7, with D possibly TRBD1 on 6 matching bases. Germline CDR1 and CDR2: MNHNS and SASEGT. Trimming pared 7 bases from V and 2 bases from J, leaving 12 bases between. The CDR3 covers 13 residues. The CDR3 sequence: CASTGTPTYEQYF. DNA of the CDR3: TGTGCCAGCACCGGGACACCCACCTACGAGCAGTACTTC.

The rearrangement joins TRBV5-1 to TRBJ1-3; D uncertain. Germline lookup yields CDR1 SGHRS and CDR2 YFSETQ. The CDR3 extends over 15 amino acids. V lost 4 bases to trimming and J lost 2 bases, with 13 bases between them. The DNA for the CDR3 is TGCGCCAGCAGCCCTTACGGAGACCCTGGAAACACCATATATTTT. This gives the protein CASSPYGDPGNTIYF.

The chain links TRBV4-2 to TRBJ2-7; 8 positions agree with TRBD2. Looked up from germline, CDR1 is LGHNA and CDR2 is YNFKEQ. Trimming cost V 4 bases and J 3 bases; bases outside gene matches: 11. This CDR3 is built from 16 residues. The DNA for the CDR3 is TGTGCCAGCAGCCCTGCTGTCGCTAGCGGGTACTACGAGCAGTACTTC. It is translated as CASSPAVASGYYEQYF.

V gene TRBV12-5 combines with J gene TRBJ2-3, with D possibly TRBD2 on 5 matching bases. Germline assignment: CDR1 LGHNT and CDR2 FRNRAP. Trimming removed 7 bases at V and 2 bases at J, with 10 bases between. CDR3 size: 13 residues. The CDR3: CASDSGYTDTQYF. In nucleotides, the CDR3 is TGTGCTAGTGACAGCGGCTACACAGATACGCAGTATTTT. The full variable domain, in which reference TRBV12-5 and TRBJ2-3 provide the parts outside the CDR3, is DARVTQTPRHKVTEMGQEVTMRCQPILGHNTVFWYRQTMMQGLELLAYFRNRAPLDDSGMPKDRFSAEMPDATLATLKIQPSEPRDSAVYFCASDSGYTDTQYFGPGTRLTVL.

This clone was counted only a few times. The gene calls are TRBV10-2 and TRBJ2-7; 10 bases align to TRBD2. Germline CDR1 WSHSY, CDR2 SAAADI. J lost 3 bases, V lost 6 bases, and 2 bases had no gene match. This CDR3 is 13 amino acids long. CDR3: CASSPSGSYEQYF. The CDR3 bases are TGCGCCAGCAGCCCTAGCGGGAGCTACGAGCAGTACTTC.

This clone was detected ten times or more. This sequence joins TRBV5-1 and TRBJ2-1, with 14 bases identical to TRBD2. There are 16 residues in the CDR3. The germline V gene encodes CDR1 SGHRS and CDR2 YFSETQ. The V segment lost 4 bases and the J segment 3 bases; nucleotides outside the gene matches: 3. The chain's CDR3 is CASSRGTSGSYNEQFF. CDR3 nucleotides: TGCGCCAGCAGCCGGGGGACTAGCGGGAGCTACAATGAGCAGTTCTTC.

V is TRBV6-5 and J is TRBJ2-1; TRBD2 agrees at 8 bases. This CDR3 has 15 amino acids. V lost 2 bases, J lost 7 bases, and 7 bases stayed unmatched. The germline V gene has CDR1 MNHEY and CDR2 SVGAGI. DNA for the CDR3: TGTGCCAGCAGTTACGACCGGGGGGGAGGGAATGAGCAGTTCTTC. It codes for CASSYDRGGGNEQFF.

Concerning this clone itself: Other DNA sequences in this specimen translate into the identical CDR3. This sequence joins TRBV19 and TRBJ1-2; 8 bases fit TRBD1. V gave up 2 bases and J gave up 4 bases; unmatched junction bases: 0. The CDR3 has 13 residues. Germline CDR1 is LNHDA and CDR2 is SQIVND (reference sequence). Written as DNA, the CDR3 is TGTGCCAGTAGTATAACAGGGGGCTATGGCTACACCTTC. Its protein is CASSITGGYGYTF.

The rearrangement links TRBV7-9 to TRBJ2-2; 7 bases are a match to TRBD1. The CDR3 runs to 13 residues. V shed 6 bases and J 6 bases; nucleotides not matched to a gene: 4. Germline lookup yields CDR1 SEHNR and CDR2 FQNEAQ (reference sequence). Here the CDR3 DNA reads TGTGCCAGCAGGCGAACAGGGGCCGGGGAGCTGTTTTTT. Amino acid sequence: CASRRTGAGELFF.